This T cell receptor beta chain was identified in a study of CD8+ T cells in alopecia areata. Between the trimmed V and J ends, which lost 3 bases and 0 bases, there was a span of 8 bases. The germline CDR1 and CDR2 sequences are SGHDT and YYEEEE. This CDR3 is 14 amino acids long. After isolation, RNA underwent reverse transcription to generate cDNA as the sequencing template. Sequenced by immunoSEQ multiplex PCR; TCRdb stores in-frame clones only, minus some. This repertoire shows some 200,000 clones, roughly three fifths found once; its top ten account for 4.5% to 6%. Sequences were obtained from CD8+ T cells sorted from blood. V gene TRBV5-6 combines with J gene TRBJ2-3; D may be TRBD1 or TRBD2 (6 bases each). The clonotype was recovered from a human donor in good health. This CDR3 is CASSWGASTDTQYF. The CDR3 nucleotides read TGTGCCAGCAGCTGGGGGGCTAGCACAGATACGCAGTATTTT.